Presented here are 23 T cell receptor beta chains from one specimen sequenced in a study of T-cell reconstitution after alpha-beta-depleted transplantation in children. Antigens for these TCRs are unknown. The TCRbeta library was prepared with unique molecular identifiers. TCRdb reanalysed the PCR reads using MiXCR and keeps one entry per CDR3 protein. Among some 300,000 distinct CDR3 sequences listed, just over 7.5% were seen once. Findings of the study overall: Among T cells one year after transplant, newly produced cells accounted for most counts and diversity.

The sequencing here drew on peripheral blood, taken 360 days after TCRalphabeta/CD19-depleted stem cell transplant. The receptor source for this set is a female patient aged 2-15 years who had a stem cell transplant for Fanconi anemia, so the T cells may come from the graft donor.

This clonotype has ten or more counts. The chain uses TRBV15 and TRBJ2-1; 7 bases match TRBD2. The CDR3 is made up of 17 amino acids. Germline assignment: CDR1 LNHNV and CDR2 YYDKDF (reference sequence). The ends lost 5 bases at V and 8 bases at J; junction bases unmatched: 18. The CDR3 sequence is CATSQASGGRAWDEQFF. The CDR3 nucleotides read TGTGCCACCAGCCAAGCCTCGGGCGGGAGAGCGTGGGATGAGCAGTTCTTC.

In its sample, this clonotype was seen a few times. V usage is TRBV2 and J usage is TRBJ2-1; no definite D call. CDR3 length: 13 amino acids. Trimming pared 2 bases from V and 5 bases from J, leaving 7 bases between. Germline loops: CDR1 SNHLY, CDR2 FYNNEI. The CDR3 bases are TGTGCCAGCAGTGAATGGGCCCACAATGAGCAGTTCTTC. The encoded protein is CASSEWAHNEQFF. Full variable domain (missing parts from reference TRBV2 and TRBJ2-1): EPEVTQTPSHQVTQMGQEVILRCVPISNHLYFYWYRQILGQKVEFLVSFYNNEISEKSEIFDDQFSVERPDGSNFTLKIRSTKLEDSAMYFCASSEWAHNEQFFGPGTRLTVL.

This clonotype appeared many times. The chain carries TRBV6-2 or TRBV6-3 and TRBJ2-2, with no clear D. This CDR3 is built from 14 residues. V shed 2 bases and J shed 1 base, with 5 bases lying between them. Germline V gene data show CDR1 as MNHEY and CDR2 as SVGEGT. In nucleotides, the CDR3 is TGTGCCAGCAGTTACCGGTTGAACACCGGGGAGCTGTTTTTT. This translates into CASSYRLNTGELFF.

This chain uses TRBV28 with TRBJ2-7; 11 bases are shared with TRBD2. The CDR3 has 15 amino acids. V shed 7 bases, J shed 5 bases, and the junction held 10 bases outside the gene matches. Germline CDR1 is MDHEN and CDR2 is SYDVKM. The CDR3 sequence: CASTFYSGGAHEQYF. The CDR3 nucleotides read TGTGCCAGCACCTTCTATAGCGGGGGGGCCCACGAGCAGTACTTC. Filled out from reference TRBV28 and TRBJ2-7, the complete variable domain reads DVKVTQSSRYLVKRTGEKVFLECVQDMDHENMFWYRQDPGLGLRLIYFSYDVKMKEKGDIPEGYSVSREKKERFSLILESASTNQTSMYLCASTFYSGGAHEQYFGPGTRLTVT.

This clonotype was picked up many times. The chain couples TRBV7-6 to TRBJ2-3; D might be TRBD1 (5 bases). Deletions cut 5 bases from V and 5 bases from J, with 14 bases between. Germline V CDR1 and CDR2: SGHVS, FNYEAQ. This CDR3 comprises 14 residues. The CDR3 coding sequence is TGTGCCAGCAGCCTTCTTGGGGCCGTAGATACGCAGTATTTT. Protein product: CASSLLGAVDTQYF.

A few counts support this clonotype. CDR3 loop: CASTRGPGQGVEQYF. The CDR3 coding sequence is TGTGCCAGCACCCGGGGACCGGGACAGGGGGTTGAGCAGTACTTC. The chain uses TRBV2 and TRBJ2-7, with TRBD1 identical over 11 bases. From germline, CDR1 is SNHLY and CDR2 FYNNEI. There are 15 residues in the CDR3. The V segment lost 7 bases and the J segment 7 bases; nucleotides outside the gene matches: 12. Combining the CDR3 with reference TRBV2 and TRBJ2-7 gives the whole variable domain EPEVTQTPSHQVTQMGQEVILRCVPISNHLYFYWYRQILGQKVEFLVSFYNNEISEKSEIFDDQFSVERPDGSNFTLKIRSTKLEDSAMYFCASTRGPGQGVEQYFGPGTRLTVT.

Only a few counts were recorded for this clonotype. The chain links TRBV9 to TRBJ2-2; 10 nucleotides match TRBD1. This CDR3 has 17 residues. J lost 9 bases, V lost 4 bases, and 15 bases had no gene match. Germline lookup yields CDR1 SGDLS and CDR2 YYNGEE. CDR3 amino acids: CASSTLPRDRGGRELFF. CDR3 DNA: TGTGCCAGCAGCACCCTCCCCCGGGACAGGGGAGGCCGGGAGCTGTTTTTT.

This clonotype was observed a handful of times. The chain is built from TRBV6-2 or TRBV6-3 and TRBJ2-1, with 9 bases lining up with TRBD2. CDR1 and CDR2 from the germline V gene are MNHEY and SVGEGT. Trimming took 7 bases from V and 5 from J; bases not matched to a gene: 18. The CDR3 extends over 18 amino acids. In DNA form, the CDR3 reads TGTGCCAGCACCTCCCAGGGGGGGAGGCGGGGGGGCCACAATGAGCAGTTCTTC. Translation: CASTSQGGRRGGHNEQFF.

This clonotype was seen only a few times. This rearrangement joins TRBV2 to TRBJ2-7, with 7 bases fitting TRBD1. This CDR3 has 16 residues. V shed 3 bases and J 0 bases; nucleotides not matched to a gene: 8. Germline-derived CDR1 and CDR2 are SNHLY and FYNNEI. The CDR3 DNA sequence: TGTGCCAGCAGTGATTCTACAGGGGATAGCTCCTACGAGCAGTACTTC. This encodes CASSDSTGDSSYEQYF.

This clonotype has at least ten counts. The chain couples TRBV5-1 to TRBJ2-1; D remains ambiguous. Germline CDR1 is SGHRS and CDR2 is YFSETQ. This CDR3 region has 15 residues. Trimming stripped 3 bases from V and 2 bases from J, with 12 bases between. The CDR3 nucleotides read TGCGCCAGCAGCTCCGGAACAGATACCTACAATGAGCAGTTCTTC. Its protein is CASSSGTDTYNEQFF.

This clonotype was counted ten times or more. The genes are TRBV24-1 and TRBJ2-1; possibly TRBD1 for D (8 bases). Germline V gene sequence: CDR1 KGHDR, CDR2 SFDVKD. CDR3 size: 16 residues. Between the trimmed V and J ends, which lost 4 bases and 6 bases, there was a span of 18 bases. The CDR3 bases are TGTGCCACCAGTGAAGATACAGGGGGGGTTTTCAATGAGCAGTTCTTC. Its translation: CATSEDTGGVFNEQFF.

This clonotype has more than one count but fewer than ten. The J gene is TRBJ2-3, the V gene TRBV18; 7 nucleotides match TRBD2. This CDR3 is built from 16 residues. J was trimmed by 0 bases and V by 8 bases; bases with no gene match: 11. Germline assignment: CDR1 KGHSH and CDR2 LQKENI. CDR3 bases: TGTGCCAGCGGGCGAGCGGGGTCGTTTAGCACAGATACGCAGTATTTT. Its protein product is CASGRAGSFSTDTQYF. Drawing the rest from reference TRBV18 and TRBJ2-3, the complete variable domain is NAGVMQNPRHLVRRRGQEARLRCSPMKGHSHVYWYRQLPEEGLKFMVYLQKENIIDESGMPKERFSAEFPKEGPSILRIQQVVRGDSAAYFCASGRAGSFSTDTQYFGPGTRLTVL.

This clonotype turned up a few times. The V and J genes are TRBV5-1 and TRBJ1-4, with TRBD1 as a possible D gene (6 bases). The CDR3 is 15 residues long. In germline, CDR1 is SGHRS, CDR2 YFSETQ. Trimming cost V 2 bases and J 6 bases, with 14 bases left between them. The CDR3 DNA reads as TGCGCCAGCAGCTTTAGGGGGGCCGAATATGAAAAACTGTTTTTT. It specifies CASSFRGAEYEKLFF.

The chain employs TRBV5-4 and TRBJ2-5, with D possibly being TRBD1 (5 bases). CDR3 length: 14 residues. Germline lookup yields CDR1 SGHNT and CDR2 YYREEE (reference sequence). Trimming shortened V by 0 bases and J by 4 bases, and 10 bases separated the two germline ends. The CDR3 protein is CASSLGAGPETQYF. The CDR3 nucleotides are TGTGCCAGCAGCTTGGGGGCAGGGCCAGAGACCCAGTACTTC.

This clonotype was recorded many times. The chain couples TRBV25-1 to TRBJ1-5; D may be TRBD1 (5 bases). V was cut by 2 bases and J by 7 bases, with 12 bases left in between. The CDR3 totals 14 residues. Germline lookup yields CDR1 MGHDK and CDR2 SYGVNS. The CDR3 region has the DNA TGTGCCAGCAGTGAAGAGGGGATGGGACAGCCCCAGCATTTT. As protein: CASSEEGMGQPQHF.

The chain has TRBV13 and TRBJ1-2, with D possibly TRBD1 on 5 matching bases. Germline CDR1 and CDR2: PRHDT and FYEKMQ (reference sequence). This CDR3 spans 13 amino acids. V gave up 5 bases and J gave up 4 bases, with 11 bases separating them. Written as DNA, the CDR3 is TGTGCCAGCAGCCCGGGACTGCCCTATGGCTACACCTTC. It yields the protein CASSPGLPYGYTF.

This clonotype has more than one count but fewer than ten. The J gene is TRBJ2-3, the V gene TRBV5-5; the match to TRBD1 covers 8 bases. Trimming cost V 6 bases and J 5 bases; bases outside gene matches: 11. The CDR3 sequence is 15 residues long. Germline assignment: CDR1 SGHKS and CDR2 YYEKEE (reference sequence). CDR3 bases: TGTGCCAGCAAGGACCAGGGGGCCGCGGGAGATACGCAGTATTTT. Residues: CASKDQGAAGDTQYF.

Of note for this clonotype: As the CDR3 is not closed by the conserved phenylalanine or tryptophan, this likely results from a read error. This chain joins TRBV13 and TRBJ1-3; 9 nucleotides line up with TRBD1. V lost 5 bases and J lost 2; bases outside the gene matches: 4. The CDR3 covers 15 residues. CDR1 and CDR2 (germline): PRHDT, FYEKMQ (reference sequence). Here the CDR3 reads CASSRTGAAGNTIYS. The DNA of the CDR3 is TGTGCCAGCAGCCGGACAGGGGCGGCTGGAAACACCATATATTCT.

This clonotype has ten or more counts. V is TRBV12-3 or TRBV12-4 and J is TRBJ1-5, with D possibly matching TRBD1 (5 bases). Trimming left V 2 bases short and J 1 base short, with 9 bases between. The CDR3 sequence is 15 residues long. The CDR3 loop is CASSLSGRSNQPQHF. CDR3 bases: TGTGCCAGCAGTTTATCGGGACGAAGCAATCAGCCCCAGCATTTT.

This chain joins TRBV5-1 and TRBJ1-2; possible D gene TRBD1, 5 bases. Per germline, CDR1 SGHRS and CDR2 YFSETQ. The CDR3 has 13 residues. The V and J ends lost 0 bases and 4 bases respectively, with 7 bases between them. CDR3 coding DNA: TGCGCCAGCAGCTTGGAGCAGGGCTATGGCTACACCTTC. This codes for CASSLEQGYGYTF.

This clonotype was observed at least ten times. The CDR3 protein is CSVARGHEDTQYF. The CDR3, as DNA: TGCAGCGTTGCGAGGGGGCATGAGGATACGCAGTATTTT. The rearrangement uses TRBV29-1 and TRBJ2-3; 7 bases align to TRBD1. The V segment lost 4 bases and the J segment 6 bases; nucleotides outside the gene matches: 7. CDR3 size: 13 residues. The germline V gene has CDR1 SQVTM and CDR2 ANQGSEA.

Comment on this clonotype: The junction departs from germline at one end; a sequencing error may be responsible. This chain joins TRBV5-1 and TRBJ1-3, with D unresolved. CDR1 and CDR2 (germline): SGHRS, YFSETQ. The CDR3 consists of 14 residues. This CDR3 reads CASSSGITGNTIDF. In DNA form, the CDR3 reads TGCGCCAGCAGCTCCGGTATTACTGGAAACACCATAGATTTT.

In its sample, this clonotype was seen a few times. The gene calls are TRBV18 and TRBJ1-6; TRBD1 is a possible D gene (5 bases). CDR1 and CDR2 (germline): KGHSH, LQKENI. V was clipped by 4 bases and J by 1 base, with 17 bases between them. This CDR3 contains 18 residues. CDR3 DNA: TGTGCCAGCTCACACCTTGGGCCCAGGGTTTCCTATAATTCACCCCTCCACTTT. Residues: CASSHLGPRVSYNSPLHF.